Below are 10 T cell receptor beta chains sequenced from a single sample in a study of STAT3 mutations in large granular lymphocyte leukemia. Regarding the study as a whole: Every T-LGLL patient had at least one immunodominant TCRbeta clonotype.

No antigen is known for these receptors. Generated by immunoSEQ multiplex PCR, the TCRdb table keeps only in-frame clones and is missing some. The sample lists over 6,000 clones; roughly 34% were seen once. Sample: peripheral blood mononuclear cells. The source of these receptors is a woman between 40 and 50 years old with T-cell large granular lymphocyte leukemia. Some clones in this sample may be carry-over from other donors' samples.

The chain couples TRBV5-1 to TRBJ2-1, with D possibly matching TRBD2 (5 bases). Looked up from germline, CDR1 is SGHRS and CDR2 is YFSETQ. V was trimmed by 4 bases and J by 8 bases, leaving 19 bases between them. The CDR3 covers 15 residues. CDR3 amino acids: CASSPGEVGSDEQFF. The CDR3 DNA is TGCGCCAGCAGCCCCGGCGAGGTTGGGAGCGATGAGCAGTTCTTC.

This clone was counted only a few times. Written as DNA, the CDR3 is TGTGCCAGCAGCGTCCGGGACTCTTACTACGAGCAGTACTTC. This codes for CASSVRDSYYEQYF. This chain connects TRBV9 to TRBJ2-7; D is perhaps TRBD2 (6 bases). The germline CDR1 and CDR2 sequences are SGDLS and YYNGEE. The germline V and J ends were trimmed by 2 bases and 3 bases, with 12 bases remaining between them. CDR3 length: 14 residues. Together with reference TRBV9 and TRBJ2-7, the CDR3 gives the full variable domain: DSGVTQTPKHLITATGQRVTLRCSPRSGDLSVYWYQQSLDQGLQFLIQYYNGEERAKGNILERFSAQQFPDLHSELNLSSLELGDSALYFCASSVRDSYYEQYFGPGTRLTVT.

The V and J genes are TRBV7-9 and TRBJ2-3; D gene ambiguous. This CDR3 has 16 residues. Deletions cut 5 bases from V and 2 bases from J, with 17 bases between. Germline lookup yields CDR1 SEHNR and CDR2 FQNEAQ (reference sequence). CDR3 protein: CASSPGSLLNTDTQYF. The DNA for the CDR3 is TGTGCCAGCAGCCCGGGTTCTTTACTAAACACAGATACGCAGTATTTT.

J is TRBJ1-2 and V is TRBV2, with D hard to call. Germline V CDR1 and CDR2: SNHLY, FYNNEI. V lost 8 bases and J lost 0, with 10 bases in between. The CDR3 contains 13 residues. CDR3 region: CASYVEANYGYTF. CDR3 sequence (DNA): TGTGCCAGCTATGTCGAGGCTAACTATGGCTACACCTTC.

This clone was found a few times. This rearrangement joins TRBV30 to TRBJ2-1, with 7 bases aligning to TRBD1. J gave up 10 bases and V 4 bases, and 19 bases lay outside the gene matches. This CDR3 has 16 residues. Germline V lookup: CDR1 GTSNPN, CDR2 SVGIG (reference sequence). CDR3 in amino acids: CAWMTGWQGVPREQFF. DNA of the CDR3: TGTGCCTGGATGACGGGTTGGCAGGGGGTTCCGAGGGAGCAGTTCTTC.

This clone was counted a few times. This chain links TRBV6-5 with TRBJ1-1; TRBD1 agrees at 7 bases. Trimming removed 7 bases from V and 8 bases from J; junction bases left unmatched: 7. The CDR3 has 12 amino acids. CDR1 is MNHEY and CDR2 is SVGAGI in the germline V gene. CDR3 nucleotides: TGTGCCAGCACGGGGCGGACAGGCGAAGCTTTCTTT. Its translation is CASTGRTGEAFF.

The rearrangement joins TRBV9 to TRBJ2-5; D may match TRBD1 or TRBD2 (6 bases each). The CDR3 totals 14 residues. V was shortened by 4 bases and J by 4 bases, with 14 bases between the two germline ends. Germline V gene data show CDR1 as SGDLS and CDR2 as YYNGEE. CDR3: CASSPEGGTETQYF. In DNA form, the CDR3 reads TGTGCCAGCAGCCCGGAGGGGGGTACAGAGACCCAGTACTTC. The full variable domain, with the rest looked up from reference TRBV9 and TRBJ2-5, is DSGVTQTPKHLITATGQRVTLRCSPRSGDLSVYWYQQSLDQGLQFLIQYYNGEERAKGNILERFSAQQFPDLHSELNLSSLELGDSALYFCASSPEGGTETQYFGPGTRLLVL.

The chain carries TRBV5-4 and TRBJ1-4, with D unclear. There are 11 residues in the CDR3. CDR1 and CDR2 from the germline V gene are SGHNT and YYREEE (reference sequence). V was shortened by 9 bases and J by 3 bases, with 6 bases between the two germline ends. The CDR3 loop is CAIQANEKLFF. In DNA form, the CDR3 reads TGTGCCATCCAGGCTAATGAAAAACTGTTTTTT.

A few counts support this clone. V usage is TRBV18 and J usage is TRBJ2-2; D gene unclear. The CDR3 contains 15 residues. In germline, CDR1 is KGHSH, CDR2 LQKENI. Trimming cost V 3 bases and J 8 bases, with 16 bases left between them. The CDR3 sequence is CASSPLRVPEGELFF. The CDR3 DNA is TGTGCCAGCTCACCGCTCCGGGTCCCCGAGGGGGAGCTGTTTTTT.

This clone showed up just a few times. The chain joins TRBV7-9 to TRBJ1-5; 8 nucleotides align to TRBD1. Trimming at V came to 5 bases and at J to 7 bases, leaving 10 bases not matched to a gene. CDR1 and CDR2 from the germline V gene are SEHNR and FQNEAQ (reference sequence). This CDR3 spans 15 amino acids. The CDR3 reads CASSKGGQGGQPQHF. In DNA form, the CDR3 reads TGTGCCAGCAGCAAGGGAGGACAGGGAGGCCAGCCCCAGCATTTT.